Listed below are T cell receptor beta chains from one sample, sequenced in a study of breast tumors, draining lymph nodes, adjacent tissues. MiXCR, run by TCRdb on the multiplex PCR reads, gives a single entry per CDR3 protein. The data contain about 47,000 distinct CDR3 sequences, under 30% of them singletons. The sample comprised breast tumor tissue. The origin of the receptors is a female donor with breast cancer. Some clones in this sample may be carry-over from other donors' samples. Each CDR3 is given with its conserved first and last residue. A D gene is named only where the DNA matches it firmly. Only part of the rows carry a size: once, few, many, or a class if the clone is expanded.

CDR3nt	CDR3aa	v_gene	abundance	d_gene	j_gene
TGTGCCAGCAGTCGTTTTTCTTTGACAGGGAGGACAGATACGCAGTATTTT	CASSRFSLTGRTDTQYF	TRBV12-3/TRBV12-4	many	.	TRBJ2-3
TGTGCCTGGAGGGGACAAGCGAACACCGGGGAGCTGTTTTTT	CAWRGQANTGELFF	TRBV30	many	.	TRBJ2-2
TGTGCCAGCAGCCCGGGCCGGACTAATGAAAAACTGTTTTTT	CASSPGRTNEKLFF	TRBV6-5	many	.	TRBJ1-4
TGCGCCAGCAGCCCCCTGACAGGGAAACCTGAAGCTTTCTTT	CASSPLTGKPEAFF	TRBV4-1	.	TRBD1	TRBJ1-1
TGCGCCAGCAGCCAAGAGTACAGGGTTGAATGGGATGGCTACACCTTC	CASSQEYRVEWDGYTF	TRBV4-1	many	.	TRBJ1-2
TGTGCCAGCGGGGGAAAAGGAAACTATGGCTACACCTTC	CASGGKGNYGYTF	TRBV6-5	many	.	TRBJ1-2
TGCAGTGGCGTGCGGGCCCCCCAAGAGACCCAGTACTTC	CSGVRAPQETQYF	TRBV20-1	many	.	TRBJ2-5
TGTGCCAGCAGTGAAGGGGAGAGCTATGGCTACACCTTC	CASSEGESYGYTF	TRBV6-1	many	.	TRBJ1-2
TGTGCCAGCAGCAAGGCACACCAGTACCAAGAGACCCAGTACTTC	CASSKAHQYQETQYF	TRBV3-1	.	.	TRBJ2-5
TGTGCCAGCAGTGCAGGGTTGGGTTCACCCCTCCACTTT	CASSAGLGSPLHF	TRBV6-6	many	.	TRBJ1-6
TGTGCCAGCAGTTACGGCGTGGCTCAGCCCCAGCATTTT	CASSYGVAQPQHF	TRBV6-6	many	.	TRBJ1-5
TGTGCCAGCTCACCGACAGCAACTAACTATGGCTACACCTTC	CASSPTATNYGYTF	TRBV18	many	.	TRBJ1-2
TGTGCCAGCAGCCTGGACCAATACGAGCAGTACTTC	CASSLDQYEQYF	TRBV28	.	.	TRBJ2-7
TGTGCCAGCAGCCCCCAGGGTCGCACCGGGGAGCTGTTTTTT	CASSPQGRTGELFF	TRBV5-4	few	.	TRBJ2-2
TGTGCCAGCACTGGCGGGAGGGCCGGGGAGACCCAGTACTTC	CASTGGRAGETQYF	TRBV2	.	TRBD2	TRBJ2-5
TGCGCCAGCAGCCCCCCCGGAGCAGGAGCCTACGAGCAGTACTTC	CASSPPGAGAYEQYF	TRBV4-1	many	.	TRBJ2-7
TGCGCCACCGGGGACAACGCCTACGAGCAGTGCTTC	CATGDNAYEQCF	TRBV25-1	.	.	TRBJ2-7
TGTGCCAGCAGCTCGTCAGGGAGTGGAAACCCCATATATTTT	CASSSSGSGNPIYF	TRBV7-3	.	.	TRBJ1-3
TGTGCCAGCAGCACCCCAGGGGGCATAAGCACAGATACGCAGTATTTT	CASSTPGGISTDTQYF	TRBV6-1	many	TRBD1	TRBJ2-3
TGCGCCAGCAGCCCAACGACGGAGACCCAGTACTTC	CASSPTTETQYF	TRBV5-1	many	.	TRBJ2-5
TGTGCCAGCAGCCCACCCAAAACGGGCCACGGGACCTCTGGGGCCAACGTCCTGACTTTC	CASSPPKTGHGTSGANVLTF	TRBV10-3	.	.	TRBJ2-6
TGCGCCAGCAGCTCGGGACAGGGTCCCTACGAGCAGTACTTC	CASSSGQGPYEQYF	TRBV5-1	many	TRBD1	TRBJ2-7
TGTGCCAGCAGCAAAGAGGGGACTAGCGGGAGGGAGCAGTTCTTC	CASSKEGTSGREQFF	TRBV5-4	.	TRBD2	TRBJ2-1
TGTGCCAGCAGTTACCACCGCGGGGGGTACGAGCAGTACTTC	CASSYHRGGYEQYF	TRBV6-2/TRBV6-3	many	TRBD2	TRBJ2-7
TGTGCCAGCAGCCAAGTTTGGGGGACTGACAGGGTGTATGGAAACACCATATATTTT	CASSQVWGTDRVYGNTIYF	TRBV14	.	TRBD1	TRBJ1-3
TGTGCCAGCAGCCAGGGAGACAGCGATTATAGCAATCAGCCCCAGCATTTT	CASSQGDSDYSNQPQHF	TRBV3-1	many	.	TRBJ1-5
TGTGCCAGCAGTTCGGGACAGGGCGTCAATCAGCCCCAGCATTTT	CASSSGQGVNQPQHF	TRBV27	many	TRBD1	TRBJ1-5
TGTGCCAGCTCACCGTTATCAACCCAGCATGGCTACACCTTC	CASSPLSTQHGYTF	TRBV18	many	.	TRBJ1-2
TGTGCCAGCAGCCCCACGACAGGGCTTTTGGACATTCAGTACTTC	CASSPTTGLLDIQYF	TRBV3-1	.	TRBD1	TRBJ2-4
TGTGCCAGCAGCTTTGTCTACAAAGAGACCCAGTACTTC	CASSFVYKETQYF	TRBV7-2	many	.	TRBJ2-5
TGTGCCAGCAGCGTAGGGGGGCCCAATCAGCCCCAGCATTTT	CASSVGGPNQPQHF	TRBV5-6	.	.	TRBJ1-5
TGTGCCAGCAGCGGGACAGGGGGCGCAGAGACCCAGTACTTC	CASSGTGGAETQYF	TRBV12-3/TRBV12-4	many	TRBD1	TRBJ2-5
TGTGCCAGCAGGGTGACAGGGAACACCGGGGAGCTGTTTTTT	CASRVTGNTGELFF	TRBV7-6	once	.	TRBJ2-2
TGTGCCAGCAGCTTGAGGGCAGGGGGCCATTATGGCTACACCTTC	CASSLRAGGHYGYTF	TRBV5-5	many	TRBD1	TRBJ1-2
TGTGCCTGGAGTGGCAGGGGCAACAATCAGCCCCAGCATTTT	CAWSGRGNNQPQHF	TRBV30	many	.	TRBJ1-5
TGTGCCAGCTCACCAGCGGTTGGACAGGGAGCTACCTACGAGCAGTACTTC	CASSPAVGQGATYEQYF	TRBV18	many	TRBD1	TRBJ2-7
TGTGCCAGCAGTTTACAGGGGAAGCTACAGCCCCAGCATTTT	CASSLQGKLQPQHF	TRBV2	many	TRBD1	TRBJ1-5
TGTGCCAGCTCACCTCCGACGGCCCGGGATACGCAGTATTTT	CASSPPTARDTQYF	TRBV18	few	.	TRBJ2-3
TGTGCCATCGCGAGGGAGTACACCTACGAGCAGTACTTC	CAIAREYTYEQYF	TRBV10-3	many	.	TRBJ2-7
TGTGCCAGCAGGAACCCGAATCAGCCCCAGCATTTT	CASRNPNQPQHF	TRBV28	few	.	TRBJ1-5
TGCAGTGCTAGAGATGACGGGAGGGCCGATGAGCTGTTTTTT	CSARDDGRADELFF	TRBV20-1	many	TRBD2	TRBJ2-2
TGTGCCAGCTCAGGACGACGGCCCGGCAGTTTAGGCACAGATACGCAGTATTTT	CASSGRRPGSLGTDTQYF	TRBV18	few	.	TRBJ2-3
TGTGCCAGCAGTGAAGCGCAACTAAACGAGCAGTACTTC	CASSEAQLNEQYF	TRBV2	many	.	TRBJ2-7
TGCAGCTCAGGGTTAACCTACGAGCAGTACTTC	CSSGLTYEQYF	TRBV20-1	many	.	TRBJ2-7
TGTGCCAGCAGCTTAGGTGTCGGCGGGGAAAACATTCAGTACTTC	CASSLGVGGENIQYF	TRBV11-3	.	.	TRBJ2-4
TGTGCCAGCAGCCCCGGACAGGGAAGAGCCTACGAGCAGTACTTC	CASSPGQGRAYEQYF	TRBV9	many	TRBD1	TRBJ2-7
TGTGCCAGCAGCCAAGAATTAGGCCGAACCCAGGGACTAGCGAACAGATATGAGCAGTTCTTC	CASSQELGRTQGLANRYEQFF	TRBV4-2	many	TRBD2	TRBJ2-1
TGTGCTAGTGGTTCCCCGGGGGGCGGGAGATACGAGCAGTACTTC	CASGSPGGGRYEQYF	TRBV12-5	.	.	TRBJ2-7
TGTGCCAGCAGTTACTCGGGTAGGGGGCTAGAGACCCAGTACTTC	CASSYSGRGLETQYF	TRBV6-5	.	TRBD1	TRBJ2-5
TGTGCCAGTGGACAGGGGAGGGAAAAACTGTTTTTT	CASGQGREKLFF	TRBV28	few	TRBD1	TRBJ1-4
TGTGCCAGTAGTAGAGGGACAGGGAGAACCTACGAGCAGTACTTC	CASSRGTGRTYEQYF	TRBV19	.	TRBD1	TRBJ2-7
TGTGCCAGCAGTTTCTGCGGTTTACAGCCCCAGCATTTT	CASSFCGLQPQHF	TRBV28	.	.	TRBJ1-5
TGTGCCAGCAGCCCTCTTCTTGGCAATCAGCCCCAGCATTTT	CASSPLLGNQPQHF	TRBV27	many	.	TRBJ1-5
TGTGCCAGCAGCTTAGTCACTAGCGGGGGGCAGTACTTC	CASSLVTSGGQYF	TRBV7-2	many	TRBD2	TRBJ2-5